This T cell receptor beta chain was sequenced for a study of prognosis after radiotherapy for stage I lung cancer. Study-level findings and limits: Compared with a median of 10,088 beforehand, unique TCR clone counts dropped to about 7,000 after stereotactic body radiation therapy.

The CDR3 consists of 16 residues. Trimming at V came to 2 bases and at J to 6 bases, leaving 8 bases not matched to a gene. CDR1 is MDHEN, CDR2 SYDVKM, per germline. The TCR beta CDR3 region was amplified from genomic DNA, with two rounds of multiplex PCR being used for the amplification. Primers specific to each TRBV and TRBJ gene were used in first-round PCR. There were universal primers used in the second PCR round. From the multiplex PCR reads, TCRdb called clonotypes with MiXCR, one entry per CDR3 protein. The profile shows about 35,000 distinct CDR3 sequences, 32% of them singletons. CT and PET/CT showed node-negative disease in all patients, none of whom had received prior chemotherapy or radiotherapy or had other malignancies. At each of two time points, six milliliters of venous blood were taken. Of note for this clonotype: Its specificity is not known.

This sequence joins TRBV28 and TRBJ1-3, with 9 bases aligning to TRBD1. The clonotype comes from a donor at least 50 years old with non-small cell lung cancer. This material consisted of PBMCs, taken before or after stereotactic body radiation therapy (not recorded which). The CDR3 is CASSLEGQGAVNTIYF. In DNA, the CDR3 is TGTGCCAGCAGTTTAGAGGGACAGGGTGCTGTAAACACCATATATTTT.